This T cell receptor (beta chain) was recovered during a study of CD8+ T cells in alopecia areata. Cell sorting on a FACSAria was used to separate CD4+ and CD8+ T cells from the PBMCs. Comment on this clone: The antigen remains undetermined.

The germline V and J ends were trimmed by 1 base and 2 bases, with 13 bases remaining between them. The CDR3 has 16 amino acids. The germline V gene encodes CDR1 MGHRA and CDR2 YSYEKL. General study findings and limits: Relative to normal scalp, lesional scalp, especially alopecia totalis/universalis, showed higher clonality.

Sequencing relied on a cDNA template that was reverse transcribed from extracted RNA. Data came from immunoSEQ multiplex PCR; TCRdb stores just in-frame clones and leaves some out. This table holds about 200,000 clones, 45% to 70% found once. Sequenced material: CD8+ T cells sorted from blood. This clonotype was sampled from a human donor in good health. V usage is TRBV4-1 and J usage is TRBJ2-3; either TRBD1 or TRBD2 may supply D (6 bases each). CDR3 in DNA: TGCGCCAGCAGCCAAGCTGGGGGGCCCTTCACAGATACGCAGTATTTT. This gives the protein CASSQAGGPFTDTQYF.